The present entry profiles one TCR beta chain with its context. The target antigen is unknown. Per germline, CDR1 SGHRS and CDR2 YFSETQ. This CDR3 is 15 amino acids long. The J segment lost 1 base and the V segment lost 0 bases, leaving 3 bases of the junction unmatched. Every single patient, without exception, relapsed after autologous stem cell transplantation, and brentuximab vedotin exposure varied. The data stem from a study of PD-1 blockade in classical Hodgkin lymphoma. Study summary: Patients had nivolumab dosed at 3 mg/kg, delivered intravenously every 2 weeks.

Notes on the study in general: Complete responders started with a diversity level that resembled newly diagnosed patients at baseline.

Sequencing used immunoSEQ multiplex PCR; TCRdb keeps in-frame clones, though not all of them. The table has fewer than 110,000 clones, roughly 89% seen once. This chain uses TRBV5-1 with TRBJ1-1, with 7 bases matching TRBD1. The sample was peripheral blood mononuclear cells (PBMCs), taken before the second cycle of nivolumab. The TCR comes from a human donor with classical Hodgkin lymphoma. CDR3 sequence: CASSLAGTENTEAFF. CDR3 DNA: TGCGCCAGCAGCTTGGCTGGGACAGAGAACACTGAAGCTTTCTTT.